This TCR beta chain was captured by sequencing in a study of beta chain features in type 1 diabetes. Of the isolated RNA, all was reverse transcribed, and so the sequenced material was expressed TCRB transcripts. TCRdb keeps only in-frame clones here, not all; method: immunoSEQ multiplex PCR. Of roughly 610,000 clones detected, 15% to 17% appear once; the ten largest clones hold more than 0.08%. The TCR originated in a man aged 18 to 35 in good health. The source material was naive CD4+ T cells from blood.

The CDR3: CASNLGTGAKTQYF. The CDR3 region has the DNA TGTGCCAGCAACCTCGGGACAGGGGCGAAGACCCAGTACTTC. The chain combines TRBV6-5 with TRBJ2-5; 10 bases align to TRBD1. With 7 bases clipped from V and 6 bases from J, the junction kept 8 bases outside the gene matches. This CDR3 contains 14 residues. The V gene's germline CDR1 is MNHEY and CDR2 SVGAGI.